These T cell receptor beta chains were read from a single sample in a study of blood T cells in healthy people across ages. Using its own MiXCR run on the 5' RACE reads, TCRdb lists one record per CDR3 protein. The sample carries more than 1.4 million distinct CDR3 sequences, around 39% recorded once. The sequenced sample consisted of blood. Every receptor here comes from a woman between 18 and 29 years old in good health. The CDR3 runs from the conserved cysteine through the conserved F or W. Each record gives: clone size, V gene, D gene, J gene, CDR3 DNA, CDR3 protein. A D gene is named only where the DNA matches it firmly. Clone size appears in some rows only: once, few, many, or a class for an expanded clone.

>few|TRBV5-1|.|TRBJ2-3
TGCGCCAGCAGCTTGTCTACGAAAGATACGCAGTATTTT
CASSLSTKDTQYF
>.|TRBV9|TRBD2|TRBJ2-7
TGTGCCAGCAGCGTAGGTAGCGGGTTCACCTACGAGCAGTACTTC
CASSVGSGFTYEQYF
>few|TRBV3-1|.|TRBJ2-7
TGTGCCAGCAGCCAAGGGGCTAGGTGGCTATACAATGAGCAGTACTTC
CASSQGARWLYNEQYF
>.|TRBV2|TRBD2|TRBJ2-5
TGTGCCAGCAGACTAGCGGGAGTAAGGGAGACCCAGTACTTC
CASRLAGVRETQYF
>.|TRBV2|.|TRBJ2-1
TGTGCCAGCAGTGAATTAGCGGCTCCGCACACCAACAATGAGCAGTTCTTC
CASSELAAPHTNNEQFF
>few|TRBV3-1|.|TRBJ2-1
TGTGCCAGCAGCCTTAGGACGGCTTCCTACAATGAGCAGTTCTTC
CASSLRTASYNEQFF
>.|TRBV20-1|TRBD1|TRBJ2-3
TGCAGTGCCAGAGACAGGGGGCCTGATACGCAGTATTTT
CSARDRGPDTQYF
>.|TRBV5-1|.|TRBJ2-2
TGCGCCAGCAGCTGGGGCTATATCTCGAACACCGGGGAGCTGTTTTTT
CASSWGYISNTGELFF
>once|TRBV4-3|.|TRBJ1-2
TGCGCCAGCAGCCAAGATGGGGAGGGAGTCGTCTATGGCTACACCTTC
CASSQDGEGVVYGYTF
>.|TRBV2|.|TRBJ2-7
TGTGCCAGCAGTGAAGTTCCAGCCCGCGGAATCTACGAGCAGTACTTC
CASSEVPARGIYEQYF
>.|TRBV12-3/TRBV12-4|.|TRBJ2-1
TGTGCCAGCTCGTACGGACACTCCTACAATGAGCAGTTCTTC
CASSYGHSYNEQFF
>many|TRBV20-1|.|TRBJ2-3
TGCAGTGCTAGAGATCCCCCAAATACGCAGTATTTT
CSARDPPNTQYF
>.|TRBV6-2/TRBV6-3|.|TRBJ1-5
TGTGCCAGCAGAGTTAATCAGCCCCAGCATTTT
CASRVNQPQHF
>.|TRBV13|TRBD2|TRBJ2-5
TGTGCCGCCAGTCCGGCCCGAGGACGAGCGGGGGCTCAACAAGAGACCCAGTACTTC
CAASPARGRAGAQQETQYF
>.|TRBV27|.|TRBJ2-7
TGTGCCAGCAGTTCGACATACCTATTCTCCTACGAGCAGTACTTC
CASSSTYLFSYEQYF
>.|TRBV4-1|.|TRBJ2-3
TGCGCCAGCAGCCCCCCTAGTGAGGGGGGGGATACGCAGTATTTT
CASSPPSEGGDTQYF
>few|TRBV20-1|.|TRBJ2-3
TGCAGTGCTAGACCCGCGGACAGCGCCACAGATACGCAGTATTTT
CSARPADSATDTQYF
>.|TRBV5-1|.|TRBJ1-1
TGCGCCAGCAGCACGTCCGGTGAAGCTTTCTTT
CASSTSGEAFF
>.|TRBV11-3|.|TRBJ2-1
TGTGCCAGCAGCTCACTAGATTTGGCTGAGCAGTTCTTC
CASSSLDLAEQFF
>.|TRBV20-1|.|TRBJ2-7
TGCAGTGCTAGAGACACGGGAATTTACGAGCAGTACTTC
CSARDTGIYEQYF
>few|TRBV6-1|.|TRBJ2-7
TGTGCCAGCAGTGAAGTGGTCGTTGGCGGATACGAGCAGTACTTC
CASSEVVVGGYEQYF
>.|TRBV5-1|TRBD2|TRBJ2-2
TGCGCCACCAGGAGTAGCGGGACCGGGGAGCTGTTTTTT
CATRSSGTGELFF
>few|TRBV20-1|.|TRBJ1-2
TGCAGTGTGGGCGGGAAATGGCGGTATGGCTACACCTTC
CSVGGKWRYGYTF
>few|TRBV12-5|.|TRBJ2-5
TGTGCTAGAAAGCGTGAGACCCAGTACTTC
CARKRETQYF
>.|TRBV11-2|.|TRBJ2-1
TGTGCCAGCAGCTTAGGGAGGACCCAGTGGAATGAGCAGTTCTTC
CASSLGRTQWNEQFF
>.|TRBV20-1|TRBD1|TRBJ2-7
TGCAGTGCAGGGACAGGGTACTCCTACGAGCAGTACTTC
CSAGTGYSYEQYF
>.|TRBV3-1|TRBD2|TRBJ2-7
TGTGCCAGCAGCCGTAAGCGGGAAGGGCAGTACTTC
CASSRKREGQYF